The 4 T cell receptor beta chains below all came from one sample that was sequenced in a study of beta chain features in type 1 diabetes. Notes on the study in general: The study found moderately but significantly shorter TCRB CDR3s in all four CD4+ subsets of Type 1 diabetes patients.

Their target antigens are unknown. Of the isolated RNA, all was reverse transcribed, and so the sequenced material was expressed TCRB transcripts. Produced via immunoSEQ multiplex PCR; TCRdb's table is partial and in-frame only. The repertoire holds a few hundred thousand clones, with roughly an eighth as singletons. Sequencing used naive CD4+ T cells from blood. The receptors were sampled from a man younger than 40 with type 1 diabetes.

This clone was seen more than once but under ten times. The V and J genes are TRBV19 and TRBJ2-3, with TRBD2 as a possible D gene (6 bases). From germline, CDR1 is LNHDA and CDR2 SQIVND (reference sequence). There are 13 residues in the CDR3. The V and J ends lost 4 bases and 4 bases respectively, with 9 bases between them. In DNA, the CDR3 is TGTGCCAGTAGTAACCGACTAGCAGATACGCAGTATTTT. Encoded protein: CASSNRLADTQYF. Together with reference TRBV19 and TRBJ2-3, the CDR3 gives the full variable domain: DGGITQSPKYLFRKEGQNVTLSCEQNLNHDAMYWYRQDPGQGLRLIYYSQIVNDFQKGDIAEGYSVSREKKESFPLTVTSAQKNPTAFYLCASSNRLADTQYFGPGTRLTVL.

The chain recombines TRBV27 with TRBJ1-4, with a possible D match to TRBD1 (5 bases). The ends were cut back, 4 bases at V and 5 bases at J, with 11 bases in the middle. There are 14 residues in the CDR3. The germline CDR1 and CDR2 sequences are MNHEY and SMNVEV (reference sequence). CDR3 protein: CASSWQRGNEKLFF. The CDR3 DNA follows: TGTGCCAGCAGTTGGCAGCGGGGGAATGAAAAACTGTTTTTT.

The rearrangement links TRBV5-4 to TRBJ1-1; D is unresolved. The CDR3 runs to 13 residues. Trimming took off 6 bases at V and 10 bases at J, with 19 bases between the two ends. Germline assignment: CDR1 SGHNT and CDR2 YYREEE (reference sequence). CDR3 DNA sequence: TGTGCCAGCAAGGATTCGGGGAAGGCGGGAGCTTTCTTT. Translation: CASKDSGKAGAFF.

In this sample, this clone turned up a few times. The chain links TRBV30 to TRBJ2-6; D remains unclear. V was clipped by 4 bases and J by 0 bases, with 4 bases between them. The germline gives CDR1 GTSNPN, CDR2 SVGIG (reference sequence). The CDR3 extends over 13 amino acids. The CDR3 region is CAWTPSGANVLTF. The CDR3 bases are TGTGCCTGGACTCCCTCTGGGGCCAACGTCCTGACTTTC.